Below are 17 T cell receptor beta chains sequenced from a single sample in a study of OX40 agonist ivuxolimab in advanced cancers. This table comes from immunoSEQ multiplex PCR, and its TCRdb copy is limited to in-frame clones, with some not included. Among tens of thousands of clones listed, 65% to 85% were seen once. Sample: CD4+ or CD8+ T cells sorted from blood, taken in a trial of the OX40 agonist ivuxolimab. Receptors originate from an adult with an advanced solid tumor such as melanoma, head and neck, liver or kidney cancer.

V and J are TRBV9 and TRBJ1-5, with D perhaps matching TRBD1 (6 bases). CDR3 length: 14 amino acids. Germline V gene data show CDR1 as SGDLS and CDR2 as YYNGEE. V lost 2 bases to trimming and J lost 5 bases, with 11 bases between them. The CDR3 coding sequence is TGTGCCAGCAGCGTCGAGGGGGGGTATCAGCCCCAGCATTTT. Amino acid sequence: CASSVEGGYQPQHF.

V and J are TRBV5-4 and TRBJ1-1, with a weak D call TRBD1 (5 bases). The ends were cut back, 1 base at V and 4 bases at J, with 11 bases in the middle. The CDR3 covers 14 residues. Germline CDR1 SGHNT, CDR2 YYREEE (reference sequence). The CDR3 DNA sequence: TGTGCCAGCAGCTTGCCCAGGGAGAGCACTGAAGCTTTCTTT. This gives the protein CASSLPRESTEAFF.

This rearrangement joins TRBV6-1 to TRBJ2-1, with D hard to call. The CDR3 has 14 residues. Trimming stripped 7 bases from V and 3 bases from J, with 13 bases between. Germline V gene data show CDR1 as MNHNS and CDR2 as SASEGT. The CDR3 DNA sequence: TGTGCCAGCAATCTATACGACCTCTACAATGAGCAGTTCTTC. This gives the protein CASNLYDLYNEQFF.

This clone was seen more than once but under ten times. The chain combines TRBV15 with TRBJ2-1; D is possibly TRBD1 (5 bases). V was shortened by 3 bases and J by 6 bases, with 9 bases between the two germline ends. The CDR3 length is 13 residues. Germline CDR1 reads LNHNV; CDR2 reads YYDKDF (reference sequence). The CDR3 protein is CATSRQQVNEQFF. DNA of the CDR3: TGTGCCACCAGCAGGCAACAGGTCAATGAGCAGTTCTTC.

Here the CDR3 DNA reads TGTGCCAGCAGCCTAGGACAGGGACTTAATGAAAAACTGTTTTTT. Translation gives CASSLGQGLNEKLFF. The J gene is TRBJ1-4, the V gene TRBV7-9, with 8 positions matching TRBD1. Trimming removed 5 bases from V and 4 bases from J; junction bases left unmatched: 6. Per germline, CDR1 SEHNR and CDR2 FQNEAQ (reference sequence). The CDR3 sequence is 15 residues long. Based on the CDR3 plus reference TRBV7-9 and TRBJ1-4, the full variable domain is DTGVSQNPRHKITKRGQNVTFRCDPISEHNRLYWYRQTLGQGPEFLTYFQNEAQLEKSRLLSDRFSAERPKGSFSTLEIQRTEQGDSAMYLCASSLGQGLNEKLFFGSGTQLSVL.

The chain employs TRBV5-1 and TRBJ2-5; 12 positions match TRBD1. V lost 5 bases to trimming and J lost 3 bases; unmatched junction nucleotides: 8. Germline lookup yields CDR1 SGHRS and CDR2 YFSETQ. This CDR3 has 16 amino acids. The CDR3 protein is CASSPGTGGGKETQYF. The CDR3 DNA is TGCGCCAGCAGTCCCGGGACAGGGGGCGGGAAAGAGACCCAGTACTTC.

V gene TRBV19 combines with J gene TRBJ2-1; 8 bases line up with TRBD1. The CDR3 contains 16 residues. V trimming: 4 bases; J trimming: 7 bases; junction bases outside the gene matches: 12. Germline-derived CDR1 and CDR2 are LNHDA and SQIVND (reference sequence). CDR3 in amino acids: CASSSQGAHRGNEQFF. The DNA for the CDR3 is TGTGCCAGTAGTAGTCAGGGGGCGCATAGGGGAAATGAGCAGTTCTTC.

This chain's CDR3 is CASSPLGGDTEAFF. CDR3 DNA sequence: TGTGCCAGCTCACCACTGGGGGGGGACACTGAAGCTTTCTTT. The V call is TRBV18, the J call TRBJ1-1; tentatively, D is TRBD1 (5 bases). The CDR3 runs 14 residues. CDR1 is KGHSH, CDR2 LQKENI, per germline. V was clipped by 1 base and J by 3 bases, with 9 bases between them.

Points on this clone: The junction departs from germline at one end; a sequencing error may be responsible. The chain is built from TRBV5-1 and TRBJ1-2; 10 bases are a match to TRBD1. The CDR3 runs to 17 residues. CDR1 and CDR2 (germline): SGHRS, YFSETQ. CDR3 coding DNA: TGCGCCAGCAGGTTGGCGAGTGGGACAGGGGCCATATATGGCTACACCTTC. Translated: CASRLASGTGAIYGYTF.

The chain carries TRBV13 and TRBJ2-7; D is unresolved. Trimming removed 5 bases from V and 0 bases from J, with 8 bases in between. The CDR3 has 13 residues. The germline CDR1 and CDR2 sequences are PRHDT and FYEKMQ (reference sequence). The CDR3: CASSHASSYEQYF. The CDR3 DNA reads TGTGCCAGCAGCCACGCAAGCTCCTACGAGCAGTACTTC.

This clone has a handful of counts. This chain links TRBV7-9 with TRBJ1-2; 7 bases are shared with TRBD1. The germline V gene encodes CDR1 SEHNR and CDR2 FQNEAQ (reference sequence). The V gene end was trimmed by 5 bases and the J gene end by 8 bases; junction bases not matched to a gene: 8. This CDR3 has 13 amino acids. This chain's CDR3 is CASSDRVGVGYTF. In nucleotides, the CDR3 is TGTGCCAGCAGCGACAGGGTCGGAGTGGGCTACACCTTC.

Details on this clone: This CDR3 is also generated by other DNA sequences in the sample. This sequence joins TRBV6-1 and TRBJ1-2; 9 nucleotides align to TRBD1. V shed 6 bases, J shed 7 bases, and the junction held 6 bases outside the gene matches. This CDR3 has 13 amino acids. Germline V gene lookup returns CDR1 MNHNS and CDR2 SASEGT. CDR3 residues: CASSTGGRFGYTF. CDR3 coding DNA: TGTGCCAGCAGCACAGGGGGCAGATTTGGCTACACCTTC.

A word on this clone: The same CDR3 can be traced to other DNA sequences in this sample. V usage is TRBV7-3 and J usage is TRBJ2-1, with 11 bases identical to TRBD1. The length of the CDR3 is 15 residues. The V segment lost 3 bases and the J segment 5 bases; nucleotides outside the gene matches: 3. Germline assignment: CDR1 SGHTA and CDR2 FQGTGA. The CDR3 protein is CASSFPGQGDNEQFF. In DNA, the CDR3 is TGTGCCAGCAGCTTCCCGGGACAGGGGGACAATGAGCAGTTCTTC.

This chain joins TRBV6-5 and TRBJ2-7, with D unclear. V gave up 5 bases and J gave up 0 bases, with 11 bases separating them. The CDR3 spans 14 residues. CDR1 is MNHEY and CDR2 is SVGAGI in the germline V gene. The CDR3 DNA reads as TGTGCCAGCAGTAGGGTAGGAGTCTCCTACGAGCAGTACTTC. The encoded protein is CASSRVGVSYEQYF.

The chain has TRBV6-5 and TRBJ1-1; D is uncertain. Germline CDR1 is MNHEY and CDR2 is SVGAGI. This CDR3 has 13 residues. V lost 6 bases, J lost 6 bases, and 14 bases lay in between. The CDR3 DNA is TGTGCCAGCAGACCCCCCAGCGGGGCTGAAGCTTTCTTT. Amino acid sequence: CASRPPSGAEAFF.

This clone was detected only once. The chain links TRBV21-1 to TRBJ2-7; the table's D call, TRBD1, has no DNA check behind it. TRBV21-1 corresponds to a pseudogene. The CDR3 is 14 residues long. CDR3: CASSTQAPLHEQYF. The CDR3 region has the DNA TGTGCCAGCTCCACCCAGGCCCCTCTGCACGAGCAGTACTTC.

The chain recombines TRBV5-6 with TRBJ1-2; the D gene is possibly TRBD1 (5 bases). The CDR3 consists of 15 residues. CDR1 and CDR2 from the germline V gene are SGHDT and YYEEEE. The ends were cut back, 0 bases at V and 3 bases at J, with 12 bases in the middle. This CDR3 reads CASSLGPGTYYGYTF. In DNA, the CDR3 is TGTGCCAGCAGCTTGGGTCCCGGGACTTACTATGGCTACACCTTC.